This record concerns one T cell receptor beta chain sequence. Compared with germline, one end of the junction differs, possibly owing to a read error. The sample belongs to a study of technical replicates of blood from several donors. The table came from immunoSEQ multiplex PCR; TCRdb's copy has only in-frame clones and leaves some out. The profile shows around 68,000 clones, less than 98% of them singletons. Looked up from germline, CDR1 is MNHEY and CDR2 is SMNVEV (reference sequence). This CDR3 region has 16 residues. Sequenced material: T cells isolated from PBMCs. The origin of this receptor is a human donor in good health. The V and J genes are TRBV27 and TRBJ2-3; 10 bases fit TRBD1. The CDR3 DNA reads TGTGCCAGCAGGTTATCGACAGGGGGCTTAACAGATACGCAGTATTTT. This gives the protein CASRLSTGGLTDTQYF.